A single sample is the source of the 4 T cell receptor beta chains below, sequenced in a study of human T cells and chemical hapten exposure (dated by TCRdb to the early 2020s). The time point label corresponds to: patch test 1, 2 weeks after DPC sensitization. The intended sense of this specimen's treatment or condition label: therapeutic diphenylcyclopropenone sensitization with weekly scalp DPC. Library creation used RACE. These reads were obtained on a NextSeq 500. The raw public reads went through TCRdb reprocessing: fastp at Q25, MiXCR clone calling, in-frame beta chains kept. Entries that share a CDR3 protein sequence are merged under the most common genes and DNA. For this sample the table gives about 380,000 distinct CDR3 sequences, of which around 4.8% were detected only once. Under 3% of the sample lies in the top ten. Specimen: whole blood, collected in connection with sensitization to the hapten diphenylcyclopropenone (DPC). Source of these receptors: a woman aged 45-60 years with alopecia areata. Some clones in this sample may be carry-over from other donors' samples.

The sample holds many counts of this clonotype. This sequence joins TRBV4-3 and TRBJ2-7; 9 bases agree with TRBD2. The CDR3 covers 17 residues. Trimming at V came to 0 bases and at J to 9 bases, leaving 15 bases not matched to a gene. Per germline, CDR1 LGHNA and CDR2 YSLEER. The CDR3 loop reads CASSQDLSGLARGGQYF. The CDR3 coding sequence is TGCGCCAGCAGCCAAGATCTTAGTGGACTAGCGCGTGGGGGGCAGTACTTC.

The chain links TRBV12-3 or TRBV12-4 to TRBJ2-7; 11 bases are a match to TRBD1. This CDR3 is built from 17 residues. J was trimmed by 1 base and V by 6 bases; bases with no gene match: 11. This CDR3 reads CASRRTGGSGGSYEQYF. CDR3 nucleotide sequence: TGTGCCAGCAGGCGGACAGGGGGCTCGGGCGGATCCTACGAGCAGTACTTC.

This clonotype has a count of ten or more. The chain uses TRBV7-3 and TRBJ2-1, with 12 bases fitting TRBD2. CDR1 SGHTA and CDR2 FQGTGA come from the germline V gene. The V gene end was trimmed by 5 bases and the J gene end by 7 bases; junction bases not matched to a gene: 6. The CDR3 is made up of 15 amino acids. CDR3 nucleotide sequence: TGTGCCAGCAGCCTACTAGCGGGGGGCAATAATGAGCAGTTCTTC. Encoded protein: CASSLLAGGNNEQFF.

This clonotype was recorded at least ten times. V usage is TRBV4-1 and J usage is TRBJ1-5, with 12 positions matching TRBD1. Germline V gene sequence: CDR1 MGHRA, CDR2 YSYEKL. This CDR3 has 16 amino acids. V was clipped by 3 bases and J by 3 bases; unmatched bases: 3. The CDR3 DNA sequence: TGCGCCAGCAGCCAGGGGACAGGGGGCCCCAATCAGCCCCAGCATTTT. It specifies CASSQGTGGPNQPQHF.